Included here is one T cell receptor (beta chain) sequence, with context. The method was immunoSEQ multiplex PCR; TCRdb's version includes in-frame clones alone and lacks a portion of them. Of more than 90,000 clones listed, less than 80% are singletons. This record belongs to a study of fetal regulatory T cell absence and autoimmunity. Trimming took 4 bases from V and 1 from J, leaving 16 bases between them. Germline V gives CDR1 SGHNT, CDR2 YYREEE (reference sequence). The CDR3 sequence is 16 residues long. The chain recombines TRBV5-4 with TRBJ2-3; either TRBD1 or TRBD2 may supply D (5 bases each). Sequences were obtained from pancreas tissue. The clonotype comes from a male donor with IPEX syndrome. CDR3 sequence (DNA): TGTGCCAGCAGCCCCCAGACGGGACGGGGCACAGATACGCAGTATTTT. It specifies CASSPQTGRGTDTQYF.